The 8 T cell receptor beta chains given below trace back to one sample, sequenced in a study of T cells in Graves' hyperthyroidism and ophthalmopathy. Authors of the study amplified TCR beta CDR3 regions from RNA transcripts. The HTBI primer set served for first-round RT-PCR of the TCR CDR3. TCRdb reanalysed the multiplex PCR reads using MiXCR and keeps one entry per CDR3 protein. Of hundreds of thousands of distinct CDR3 sequences listed, 14% were seen once; the top ten hold about 10%. Sequencing input: blood. These receptors were taken from a woman younger than 35 with Graves' hyperthyroidism.

V is TRBV19 and J is TRBJ2-2; TRBD2 aligns across 10 bases. Per the germline V gene, CDR1 is LNHDA and CDR2 is SQIVND (reference sequence). The CDR3 spans 15 residues. With V trimmed by 3 bases and J by 6 bases, 4 bases remained unmatched. CDR3 nucleotides: TGTGCCAGTAGTATTCTAGCGGGAGCCTCCGGGGAGCTGTTTTTT. Translation: CASSILAGASGELFF.

This clonotype appeared a few times. The genes are TRBV11-2 and TRBJ2-7, with D maybe TRBD1 (5 bases). Germline lookup yields CDR1 SGHAT and CDR2 FQNNGV. Deletions cut 3 bases from V and 3 bases from J, with 12 bases between. The CDR3 sequence is 14 residues long. The chain's CDR3 is CASSLIFQGYEQYF. The CDR3 DNA reads TGTGCCAGCAGCTTGATTTTCCAGGGCTACGAGCAGTACTTC.

In this sample, this clonotype turned up a few times. The rearrangement joins TRBV2 to TRBJ2-5, with D perhaps TRBD1 or TRBD2 (6 bases each). Germline lookup yields CDR1 SNHLY and CDR2 FYNNEI. The CDR3 sequence is 14 residues long. Trimming stripped 11 bases from V and 5 bases from J, with 21 bases between. The CDR3 sequence: CAERRTATSETQYF. The CDR3, as DNA: TGTGCCGAAAGGCGGACAGCGACTAGTGAGACCCAGTACTTC. Drawing the rest from reference TRBV2 and TRBJ2-5, the complete variable domain is EPEVTQTPSHQVTQMGQEVILRCVPISNHLYFYWYRQILGQKVEFLVSFYNNEISEKSEIFDDQFSVERPDGSNFTLKIRSTKLEDSAMYFCAERRTATSETQYFGPGTRLLVL.

This clonotype turned up a few times. CDR3 sequence: CASNLQVAGAREQFF. Here the CDR3 DNA reads TGTGCCAGCAACTTGCAGGTAGCGGGAGCACGGGAGCAGTTCTTC. The chain links TRBV13 to TRBJ2-1; TRBD2 aligns across 9 bases. This CDR3 is built from 15 residues. The J segment lost 10 bases and the V segment lost 7 bases, leaving 14 bases of the junction unmatched. Germline CDR1 PRHDT, CDR2 FYEKMQ (reference sequence).

The table lists this clonotype with many counts. V is TRBV12-3 or TRBV12-4 and J is TRBJ2-7; D is unclear. The CDR3 contains 14 residues. The V and J ends lost 3 bases and 3 bases respectively, with 12 bases between them. The CDR3 DNA follows: TGTGCCAGCAGTTTCTCGGTCAGCCACTACGAGCAGTACTTC. Its translation: CASSFSVSHYEQYF.

This chain links TRBV5-4 with TRBJ2-7, with D perhaps TRBD1 (5 bases). This CDR3 is 14 amino acids long. Germline CDR1 and CDR2: SGHNT and YYREEE (reference sequence). V lost 0 bases to trimming and J lost 6 bases, with 13 bases between them. CDR3 DNA sequence: TGTGCCAGCAGCTTGGTGACAGCTCGTGGCGAGCAGTACTTC. Residues: CASSLVTARGEQYF.

This clonotype was recorded many times. The CDR3 region has the DNA TGTGCCACCAGTGGGGGGGGCTTGAACACTGAAGCTTTCTTT. Translating it yields CATSGGGLNTEAFF. V and J are TRBV24-1 and TRBJ1-1; weak D call: TRBD1 (6 bases). The CDR3 extends over 14 amino acids. Germline loops: CDR1 KGHDR, CDR2 SFDVKD. Trimming shortened V by 5 bases and J by 0 bases, and 9 bases separated the two germline ends.

This clonotype was recorded a few times. This rearrangement joins TRBV15 to TRBJ2-7; D gene uncertain. CDR1 and CDR2 from the germline V gene are LNHNV and YYDKDF (reference sequence). V was shortened by 11 bases and J by 1 base, with 9 bases between the two germline ends. The CDR3 spans 11 residues. The CDR3, as DNA: TGTGCCGTCGGCTATTCCTACGAGCAGTACTTC. Translated: CAVGYSYEQYF.